This T cell receptor beta chain was found in a study of blood T cell repertoires in COVID-19. V was clipped by 3 bases and J by 5 bases; unmatched bases: 5. This CDR3 has 15 amino acids. Germline assignment: CDR1 SGHTA and CDR2 FQGNSA. Profiled with immunoSEQ multiplex PCR; TCRdb holds only in-frame clones, not every one. The repertoire consists of 35,000 to 40,000 clones, with roughly 83% occurring once and the leading ten covering less than 25%. Sequenced sample: peripheral blood. The genes are TRBV7-2 and TRBJ2-3, with TRBD2 identical over 10 bases. The receptor comes from a human donor with acute or convalescent COVID-19. The donor label of this sample is uncertain. Here the CDR3 DNA reads TGTGCCAGCAGCTTGCAAGCGGGGGGGGTAGATACGCAGTATTTT. Its translation is CASSLQAGGVDTQYF. Together with reference TRBV7-2 and TRBJ2-3, the CDR3 gives the full variable domain: GAGVSQSPSNKVTEKGKDVELRCDPISGHTALYWYRQSLGQGLEFLIYFQGNSAPDKSGLPSDRFSAERTGGSVSTLTIQRTQQEDSAVYLCASSLQAGGVDTQYFGPGTRLTVL.